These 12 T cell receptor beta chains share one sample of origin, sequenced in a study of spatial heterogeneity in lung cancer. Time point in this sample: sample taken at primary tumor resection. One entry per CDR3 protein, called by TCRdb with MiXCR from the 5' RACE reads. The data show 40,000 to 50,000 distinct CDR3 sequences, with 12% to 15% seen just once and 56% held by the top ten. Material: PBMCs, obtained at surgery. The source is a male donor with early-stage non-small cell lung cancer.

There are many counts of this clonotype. CDR3 sequence: CSILPRDRGHGYTF. DNA of the CDR3: TGCAGCATTCTGCCCCGGGACAGGGGGCATGGCTACACCTTC. The rearrangement uses TRBV29-1 and TRBJ1-2; 12 bases are a match to TRBD1. Germline assignment: CDR1 SQVTM and CDR2 ANQGSEA. The junction had 10 bases not matched to a gene; V was cut back by 8 bases and J by 6 bases. The CDR3 runs to 14 residues.

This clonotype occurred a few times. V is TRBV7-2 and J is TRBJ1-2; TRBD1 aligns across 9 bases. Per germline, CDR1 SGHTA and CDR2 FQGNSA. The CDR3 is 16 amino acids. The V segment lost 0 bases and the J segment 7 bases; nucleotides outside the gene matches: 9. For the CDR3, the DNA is TGTGCCAGCAGCTTAGCTAGTAGGACAGGGGCATCTGGCTACACCTTC. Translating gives CASSLASRTGASGYTF.

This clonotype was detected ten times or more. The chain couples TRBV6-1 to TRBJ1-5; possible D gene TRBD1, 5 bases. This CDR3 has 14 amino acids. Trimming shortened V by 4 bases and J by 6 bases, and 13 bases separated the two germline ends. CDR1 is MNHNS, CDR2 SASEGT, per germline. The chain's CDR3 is CASSGQGRGQPQHF. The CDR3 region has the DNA TGTGCCAGCAGTGGGCAGGGAAGGGGTCAGCCCCAGCATTTT.

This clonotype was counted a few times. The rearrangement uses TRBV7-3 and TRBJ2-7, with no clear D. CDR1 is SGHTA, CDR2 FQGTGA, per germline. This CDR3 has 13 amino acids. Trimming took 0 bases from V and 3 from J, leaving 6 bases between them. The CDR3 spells CASSLTKSYEQYF. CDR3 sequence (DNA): TGTGCCAGCAGCTTAACGAAGAGCTACGAGCAGTACTTC.

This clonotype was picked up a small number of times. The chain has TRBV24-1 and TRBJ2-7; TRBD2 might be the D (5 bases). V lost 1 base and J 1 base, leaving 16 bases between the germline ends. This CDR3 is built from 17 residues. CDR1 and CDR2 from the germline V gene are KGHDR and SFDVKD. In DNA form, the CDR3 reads TGTGCCACCAGTGATTTACTCCTGTGGAGGCATTCCTACGAGCAGTACTTC. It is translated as CATSDLLLWRHSYEQYF.

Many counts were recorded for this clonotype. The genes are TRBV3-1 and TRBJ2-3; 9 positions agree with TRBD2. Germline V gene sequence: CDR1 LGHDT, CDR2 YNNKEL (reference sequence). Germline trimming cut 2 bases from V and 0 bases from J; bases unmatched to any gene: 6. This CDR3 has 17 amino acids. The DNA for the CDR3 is TGTGCCAGCAGCCAACCTTATAGCGGGAGAAGCACAGATACGCAGTATTTT. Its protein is CASSQPYSGRSTDTQYF.

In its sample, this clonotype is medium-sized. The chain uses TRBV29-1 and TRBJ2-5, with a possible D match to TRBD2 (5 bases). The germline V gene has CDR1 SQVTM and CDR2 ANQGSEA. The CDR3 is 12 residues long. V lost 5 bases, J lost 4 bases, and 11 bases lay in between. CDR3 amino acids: CSVFPGGETQYF. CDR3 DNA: TGCAGCGTTTTCCCAGGAGGAGAGACCCAGTACTTC.

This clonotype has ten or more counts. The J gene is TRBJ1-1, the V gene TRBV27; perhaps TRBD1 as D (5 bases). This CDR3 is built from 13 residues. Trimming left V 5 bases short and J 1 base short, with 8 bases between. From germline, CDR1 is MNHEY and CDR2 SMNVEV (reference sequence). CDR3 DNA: TGTGCCAGCAGTCCGCAGGGGAACACTGAAGCTTTCTTT. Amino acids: CASSPQGNTEAFF.

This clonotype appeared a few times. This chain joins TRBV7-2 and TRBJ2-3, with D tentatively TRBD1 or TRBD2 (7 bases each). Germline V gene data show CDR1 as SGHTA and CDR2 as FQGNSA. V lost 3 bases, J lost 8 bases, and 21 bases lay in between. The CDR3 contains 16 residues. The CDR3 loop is CASSFPPRGGGGTQYF. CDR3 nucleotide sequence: TGTGCCAGCAGCTTCCCCCCACGGGGAGGGGGCGGTACGCAGTATTTT.

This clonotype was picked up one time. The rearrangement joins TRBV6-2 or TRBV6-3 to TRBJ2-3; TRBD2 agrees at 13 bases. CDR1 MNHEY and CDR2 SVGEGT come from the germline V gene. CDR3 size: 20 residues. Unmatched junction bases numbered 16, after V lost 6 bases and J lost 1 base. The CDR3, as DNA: TGTGCCAGCAGATCCTCTGGACTAGCGGGAGTTTGGCGGCGCACAGATACGCAGTATTTT. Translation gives CASRSSGLAGVWRRTDTQYF.

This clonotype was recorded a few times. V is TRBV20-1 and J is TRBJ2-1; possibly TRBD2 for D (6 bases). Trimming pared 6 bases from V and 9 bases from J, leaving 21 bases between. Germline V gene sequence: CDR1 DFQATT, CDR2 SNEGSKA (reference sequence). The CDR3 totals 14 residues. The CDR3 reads CSATTPQRAREQFF. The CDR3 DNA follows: TGCAGTGCCACGACTCCGCAGCGGGCCCGTGAGCAGTTCTTC.

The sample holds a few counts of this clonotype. The CDR3 is CSAIKTNEQFF. CDR3 DNA sequence: TGCAGTGCCATAAAGACCAATGAGCAGTTCTTC. V gene TRBV20-1 combines with J gene TRBJ2-1; D unclear. V gave up 6 bases and J gave up 6 bases, with 9 bases separating them. The CDR3 contains 11 residues. Germline V CDR1 and CDR2: DFQATT, SNEGSKA (reference sequence).